The 10 T cell receptor beta chains below all came from one sample that was sequenced in a study of cytomegalovirus exposure and HLA in healthy donors. The PCR ran on 60 Vbeta and 13 Jbeta primers. Produced via immunoSEQ multiplex PCR; TCRdb's table is partial and in-frame only. The table shows 95,000 to 110,000 clones, with 10% occurring only once. Sequencing was done on a sample of PBMCs. The receptors come from a man aged 40-49 years in good health and CMV-seropositive.

The chain has TRBV28 and TRBJ2-7, with a tentative D call TRBD1 (5 bases). The CDR3 is 13 residues long. Germline CDR1 is MDHEN and CDR2 is SYDVKM. V gave up 7 bases and J gave up 0 bases, with 10 bases separating them. CDR3 amino acids: CASNRRNSYEQYF. The CDR3 DNA reads as TGTGCCAGCAACAGGCGGAACTCCTACGAGCAGTACTTC.

V is TRBV7-9 and J is TRBJ2-7; 7 nucleotides match TRBD1. There are 13 residues in the CDR3. Germline V gene lookup returns CDR1 SEHNR and CDR2 FQNEAQ (reference sequence). V was pared by 5 bases and J by 1 base, with 2 bases of the junction left unmatched. For the CDR3, the DNA is TGTGCCAGCAGCCGGACAGGTTCCTACGAGCAGTACTTC. Protein: CASSRTGSYEQYF.

The rearrangement uses TRBV7-9 and TRBJ1-1; D gene unclear. The V gene's germline CDR1 is SEHNR and CDR2 FQNEAQ (reference sequence). The ends were cut back, 10 bases at V and 4 bases at J, with 7 bases in the middle. There are 10 residues in the CDR3. CDR3 amino acids: CATEGTEAFF. The CDR3 DNA sequence: TGTGCCACCGAGGGCACTGAAGCTTTCTTT.

Here the CDR3 reads CASRQSDTQYF. The CDR3 nucleotides are TGTGCCAGCAGACAGTCAGATACGCAGTATTTT. The V call is TRBV6-4, the J call TRBJ2-3; no definite D call. The V gene's germline CDR1 is MRHNA and CDR2 SNTAGT. Trimming removed 6 bases from V and 4 bases from J, with 5 bases in between. CDR3 length equals 11 residues.

The genes are TRBV9 and TRBJ2-7; 8 bases fit TRBD1. Germline trimming cut 2 bases from V and 1 base from J; bases unmatched to any gene: 2. The germline V gene has CDR1 SGDLS and CDR2 YYNGEE. CDR3 length equals 14 residues. The CDR3, as DNA: TGTGCCAGCAGCGTCCGGGACAGGTCCTACGAGCAGTACTTC. This gives the protein CASSVRDRSYEQYF.

As regards this clone: Within the sample, other DNA sequences also encode this same CDR3. This chain links TRBV19 with TRBJ2-1; D is unclear. The germline V and J ends were trimmed by 4 bases and 6 bases, with 7 bases remaining between them. Germline V gene sequence: CDR1 LNHDA, CDR2 SQIVND (reference sequence). There are 12 residues in the CDR3. This chain's CDR3 is CASSTPSNEQFF. The CDR3 DNA reads TGTGCCAGTAGTACACCGAGCAATGAGCAGTTCTTC.

The rearrangement uses TRBV18 and TRBJ2-3; perhaps TRBD1 as D (5 bases). Per germline, CDR1 KGHSH and CDR2 LQKENI. This CDR3 is 14 amino acids long. Trimming pared 6 bases from V and 3 bases from J, leaving 13 bases between. For the CDR3, the DNA is TGTGCCAGCTCGGCCTCCAGACAGACAGATACGCAGTATTTT. It codes for CASSASRQTDTQYF.

This clone has just a few counts. The chain carries TRBV27 and TRBJ2-6; 12 bases agree with TRBD2. This CDR3 has 17 residues. V dropped 5 bases and J dropped 1; count of bases not matched to a gene: 3. Germline V gene lookup returns CDR1 MNHEY and CDR2 SMNVEV (reference sequence). Here the CDR3 DNA reads TGTGCCAGCAGTGCGACTAGCGGGAGTTCTGGGGCCAACGTCCTGACTTTC. It is translated as CASSATSGSSGANVLTF.

The chain recombines TRBV11-3 with TRBJ1-4; D may be TRBD1 (5 bases). Germline V gives CDR1 SGHNT, CDR2 YENEEA. This CDR3 comprises 17 residues. Trimming left V 4 bases short and J 1 base short, with 16 bases between. Written as DNA, the CDR3 is TGTGCCAGCAGCTCCGCGCCCAGCACAGGAACTAATGAAAAACTGTTTTTT. Encoded protein: CASSSAPSTGTNEKLFF.

This sequence joins TRBV9 and TRBJ2-1, with 7 positions matching TRBD2. Unmatched junction bases numbered 6, after V lost 0 bases and J lost 6 bases. CDR1 and CDR2 from the germline V gene are SGDLS and YYNGEE. The CDR3 is 15 residues long. The CDR3 region is CASSVEGGSSNEQFF. As DNA, the CDR3 is TGTGCCAGCAGCGTAGAGGGCGGGAGCTCCAATGAGCAGTTCTTC.